The 8 T cell receptor beta chains given below trace back to one sample, sequenced in a study of T cell repertoires in cytomegalovirus infection. What these receptors recognize is not known. MiXCR, applied by TCRdb to the reads, yields one record per CDR3 protein. The table records 750,000 to 900,000 distinct CDR3 sequences, approximately 32% of them present only once. The sequencing here drew on cultured CD8+ T cells from PBMCs, taken from culture after CMV antigen stimulation. These receptors were taken from a human donor in good health (CMV status not recorded). Some clones in this sample may be carry-over from other donors' samples.

This sequence joins TRBV27 and TRBJ1-1; 7 positions match TRBD1. Trimming at V came to 5 bases and at J to 2 bases, leaving 8 bases not matched to a gene. From germline, CDR1 is MNHEY and CDR2 SMNVEV (reference sequence). This CDR3 is 15 amino acids long. CDR3 sequence reads: CASSPEQGPNTEAFF. In DNA, the CDR3 is TGTGCCAGCAGTCCGGAACAGGGGCCCAACACTGAAGCTTTCTTT.

CDR3 sequence reads: CASSPSKLEQYF. For the CDR3, the DNA is TGTGCCAGCAGCCCAAGTAAACTCGAGCAGTACTTC. The chain joins TRBV6-5 to TRBJ2-7; D ambiguous. Germline V gives CDR1 MNHEY, CDR2 SVGAGI. The CDR3 sequence is 12 residues long. Between the trimmed V and J ends, which lost 6 bases and 6 bases, there was a span of 12 bases.

The rearrangement joins TRBV7-6 to TRBJ1-3; 8 nucleotides agree with TRBD1. With 2 bases clipped from V and 0 bases from J, the junction kept 9 bases outside the gene matches. CDR1 is SGHVS and CDR2 is FNYEAQ in the germline V gene. CDR3 size: 18 residues. Here the CDR3 reads CASSLRMTGVFSGNTIYF. The DNA for the CDR3 is TGTGCCAGCAGCTTACGGATGACAGGGGTATTCTCTGGAAACACCATATATTTT.

The chain combines TRBV6-1 with TRBJ2-7, with TRBD1 matching 7 bases. Germline V gene data show CDR1 as MNHNS and CDR2 as SASEGT. This CDR3 is built from 15 residues. Germline trimming cut 0 bases from V and 3 bases from J; bases unmatched to any gene: 5. The chain's CDR3 is CASSEALGGGYEQYF. The CDR3 coding sequence is TGTGCCAGCAGTGAAGCCTTAGGGGGCGGCTACGAGCAGTACTTC.

This clonotype was counted many times. This chain links TRBV7-8 with TRBJ2-7, with 8 bases lining up with TRBD2. With 3 bases clipped from V and 0 bases from J, the junction kept 7 bases outside the gene matches. The germline V gene encodes CDR1 SGHVS and CDR2 FQNEAQ. This CDR3 is 16 amino acids long. CDR3 region: CASSLMGGLVSYEQYF. The CDR3 nucleotides are TGTGCCAGCAGCTTGATGGGGGGACTAGTCTCCTACGAGCAGTACTTC.

This clonotype was picked up many times. The chain combines TRBV7-8 with TRBJ1-4, with no clear D. The CDR3 has 18 residues. V was cut by 5 bases and J by 4 bases, with 23 bases left in between. Germline V gene sequence: CDR1 SGHVS, CDR2 FQNEAQ. Written as DNA, the CDR3 is TGTGCCAGCAGCGAAGGAAGGTCCCCGGCCCGCAATAATGAAAAACTGTTTTTT. Its translation is CASSEGRSPARNNEKLFF.

DNA of the CDR3: TGTGCCAGTAGGGCCTTTTCGACAGCGAACACTGAAGCTTTCTTT. This codes for CASRAFSTANTEAFF. The gene calls are TRBV19 and TRBJ1-1; possible D gene TRBD1, 5 bases. CDR1 and CDR2 from the germline V gene are LNHDA and SQIVND (reference sequence). The CDR3 length is 15 residues. V was trimmed by 6 bases and J by 1 base, leaving 15 bases between them.

The genes are TRBV4-3 and TRBJ1-1; no definite D call. The ends were cut back, 0 bases at V and 1 base at J, with 3 bases in the middle. Germline V gene sequence: CDR1 LGHNA, CDR2 YSLEER. This CDR3 region has 13 residues. Written as DNA, the CDR3 is TGCGCCAGCAGCCAAGATGAGAACACTGAAGCTTTCTTT. It encodes CASSQDENTEAFF.